The entry below gives a single TCR beta chain sequence along with its context. Its target is not known. This specimen belongs to a study of monozygotic twins with cystic fibrosis. Deletions cut 0 bases from V and 4 bases from J, with 6 bases between. CDR1 and CDR2 from the germline V gene are LGHNA and YSLEER. The CDR3 totals 14 residues. TCRdb's table, derived via immunoSEQ multiplex PCR, lists solely in-frame clones and lacks some. The sample includes over 25,000 clones, roughly 96% of them seen just once. Study-wide results and limits: Nucleotide-identical clonotype sharing was significantly higher within monozygotic CF twin pairs than between unrelated CF individuals. The repertoire was suggested to be naive-dominated, clonality median approximately 0.0093.

The source of this sequence is a girl aged 2-10 years with cystic fibrosis. Source material: blood. The chain uses TRBV4-3 and TRBJ2-2; D remains unclear. The CDR3 here is CASSQDSTTGELFF. CDR3 bases: TGCGCCAGCAGCCAAGATTCGACCACCGGGGAGCTGTTTTTT.